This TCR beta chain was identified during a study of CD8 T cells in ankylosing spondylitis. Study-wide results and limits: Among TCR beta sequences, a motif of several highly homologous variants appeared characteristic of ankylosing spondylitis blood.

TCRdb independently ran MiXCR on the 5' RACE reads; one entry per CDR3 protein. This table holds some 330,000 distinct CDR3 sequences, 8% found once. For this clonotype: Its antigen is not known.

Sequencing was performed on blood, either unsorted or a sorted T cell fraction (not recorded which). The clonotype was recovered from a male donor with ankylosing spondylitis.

The CDR3 DNA sequence: TGTGCCAGCAGTGAAGCCGGAGGCAGCAACACTGAAGCTTTCTTT. Protein: CASSEAGGSNTEAFF. The genes are TRBV2 and TRBJ1-1, with D uncertain. The CDR3 length is 15 residues. Germline assignment: CDR1 SNHLY and CDR2 FYNNEI. V lost 0 bases and J lost 2, with 10 bases in between.